Listed below are T cell receptor beta chains from one sample, sequenced in a study of graft-versus-host responses after intestinal transplantation. The method was immunoSEQ multiplex PCR; TCRdb's version includes in-frame clones alone and lacks a portion of them. The sample has tens of thousands of clones, 92% seen once. The specimen comprised bone marrow, sampled 700 to 850 days after intestinal transplantation. The origin of the receptors is a human patient who received an intestinal transplant, so some T cells may come from the graft donor. The CDR3 runs from the conserved cysteine through the conserved F or W. Each record gives: V gene, J gene, D gene, clone size, CDR3 protein, CDR3 DNA. The D gene is left open where the match is weak. The size entry is marked missing in some rows and otherwise reads once, few, many or a size class.

V: TRBV7-6; J: TRBJ2-7; D: TRBD2; size: -; CDR3: CASSLVAGGYYEQYF; DNA: TGTGCCAGCAGCTTAGTAGCGGGAGGTTACTACGAGCAGTACTTC
V: TRBV7-3; J: TRBJ2-7; D: -; size: -; CDR3: CASSLGREQYF; DNA: TGTGCCAGCAGCTTAGGGCGGGAGCAGTACTTC
V: TRBV13; J: TRBJ2-2; D: -; size: -; CDR3: CASSILYTGELFF; DNA: TGTGCCAGCAGCATCTTATACACCGGGGAGTTGTTTTTT
V: TRBV6-1; J: TRBJ2-1; D: -; size: -; CDR3: CASSDEREWSDEQFF; DNA: TGTGCCAGCAGTGACGAAAGGGAATGGTCGGATGAGCAGTTCTTC
V: TRBV14; J: TRBJ1-2; D: TRBD1; size: -; CDR3: CASSRNRSGGFYGYTF; DNA: TGTGCCAGCAGCCGAAACAGATCAGGGGGCTTCTATGGCTACACCTTC
V: TRBV2; J: TRBJ2-5; D: TRBD2; size: -; CDR3: CASSHGLAGELEETQYF; DNA: TGTGCCAGCAGTCACGGCCTAGCGGGGGAGCTAGAGGAGACCCAGTACTTC
V: TRBV4-1; J: TRBJ2-2; D: TRBD2; size: -; CDR3: CASSPGGELAGRGELFF; DNA: TGCGCCAGCAGCCCAGGGGGTGAACTAGCGGGACGCGGGGAGCTGTTTTTT
V: TRBV27; J: TRBJ2-3; D: TRBD2; size: -; CDR3: CASSLIAGTDTQYF; DNA: TGTGCCAGCAGTTTAATAGCGGGGACAGATACGCAGTATTTT
V: TRBV7-3; J: TRBJ2-2; D: TRBD2; size: -; CDR3: CASSLLAGGNTGELFF; DNA: TGTGCCAGCAGCCTGCTAGCGGGAGGGAACACCGGGGAGCTGTTTTTT
V: TRBV6-4; J: TRBJ2-7; D: TRBD2; size: once; CDR3: CASSYTSGRSNEQYF; DNA: TGTGCCAGCAGTTACACTAGCGGGAGGTCCAACGAGCAGTACTTC
V: TRBV30; J: TRBJ1-4; D: -; size: -; CDR3: CAWSSITGTLNEKLFF; DNA: TGTGCCTGGAGTTCTATCACCGGGACCTTAAATGAAAAACTGTTTTTT
V: TRBV6-7; J: TRBJ2-1; D: TRBD2; size: -; CDR3: CASSYSRSASGRGEQFF; DNA: TGTGCCAGCAGTTACTCTCGCTCGGCTAGCGGGAGGGGTGAGCAGTTCTTC
V: TRBV2; J: TRBJ1-2; D: -; size: once; CDR3: CASTAVWGRDYGYTF; DNA: TGTGCCAGCACCGCAGTTTGGGGCAGAGACTATGGCTACACCTTC
V: TRBV6-5; J: TRBJ1-1; D: -; size: -; CDR3: CASSYSIGRDTEAFF; DNA: TGTGCCAGCAGTTACTCGATCGGCAGGGACACTGAAGCTTTCTTT
V: TRBV4-1; J: TRBJ2-7; D: -; size: -; CDR3: CASSQDGVYEQYF; DNA: TGCGCCAGCAGCCAAGATGGAGTGTACGAGCAGTACTTC
V: TRBV5-1; J: TRBJ2-1; D: TRBD2; size: -; CDR3: CASGTSGSLYNEQFF; DNA: TGCGCCAGCGGGACTAGCGGGAGCCTTTACAATGAGCAGTTCTTC
V: TRBV9; J: TRBJ2-2; D: TRBD2; size: -; CDR3: CASSVGPGTSSTGELFF; DNA: TGTGCCAGCAGCGTAGGGCCCGGGACTAGCAGCACCGGGGAGCTGTTTTTT
V: TRBV11-2; J: TRBJ2-7; D: TRBD2; size: -; CDR3: CASSFWDGGSYEQYF; DNA: TGTGCCAGCAGCTTTTGGGACGGGGGGTCCTACGAGCAGTACTTC
V: TRBV7-6; J: TRBJ2-2; D: -; size: -; CDR3: CASSFRGELFF; DNA: TGTGCCAGCAGCTTCCGCGGGGAGCTGTTTTTT
V: TRBV13; J: TRBJ2-1; D: -; size: -; CDR3: CTSSLVGSPSIGNEQFF; DNA: TGTACCAGCAGCTTAGTAGGGAGCCCCTCAATTGGCAATGAGCAGTTCTTC
V: TRBV2; J: TRBJ2-2; D: -; size: -; CDR3: CASSEDLNTGELFF; DNA: TGTGCCAGCAGTGAAGATCTGAACACCGGGGAGCTGTTTTTT
V: TRBV10-3; J: TRBJ2-2; D: -; size: few; CDR3: CAISEANLPAAGELFF; DNA: TGTGCCATCAGTGAGGCGAACCTCCCCGCGGCCGGGGAGCTGTTTTTT
V: TRBV2; J: TRBJ1-2; D: TRBD1; size: -; CDR3: CASRGQGGGYGYTF; DNA: TGTGCCAGCAGGGGACAGGGTGGGGGCTATGGCTACACCTTC
V: TRBV7-3; J: TRBJ2-1; D: TRBD2; size: once; CDR3: CASSPRGGRLNEQFF; DNA: TGTGCCAGCAGCCCCCGCGGGGGTAGGCTCAATGAGCAGTTCTTC
V: TRBV6-1; J: TRBJ1-5; D: TRBD1; size: few; CDR3: CASKRQGQQPQHF; DNA: TGTGCCAGCAAACGACAGGGACAACAGCCCCAGCATTTT
V: TRBV7-5; J: TRBJ1-1; D: -; size: few; CDR3: CASSRTLEAFF; DNA: TGTGCCAGCAGTCGGACCTTGGAAGCTTTCTTT
V: TRBV5-1; J: TRBJ1-2; D: TRBD1; size: -; CDR3: CASSSPGQGARLTANYGYTF; DNA: TGCGCCAGCAGCTCCCCGGGACAGGGGGCCCGACTGACAGCTAACTATGGCTACACCTTC
V: TRBV7-9; J: TRBJ1-2; D: TRBD1; size: -; CDR3: CASSASGTGLRYGYTF; DNA: TGTGCCAGCAGCGCATCCGGGACAGGGTTGAGATATGGCTACACCTTC
V: TRBV28; J: TRBJ1-5; D: -; size: -; CDR3: CASSARNYRSNQPQHF; DNA: TGTGCCAGCAGTGCTAGGAATTATCGGAGCAATCAGCCCCAGCATTTT
V: TRBV28; J: TRBJ2-7; D: TRBD2; size: -; CDR3: CASSSLEGGSSGLAGDYEQYF; DNA: TGTGCCAGCAGTTCACTAGAGGGGGGCTCCAGCGGACTAGCGGGTGACTACGAGCAGTACTTC
V: TRBV5-4; J: TRBJ1-1; D: -; size: once; CDR3: CASSRQLMNTEAFF; DNA: TGTGCCAGCAGCCGACAGCTCATGAACACTGAAGCTTTCTTT
V: TRBV9; J: TRBJ2-7; D: -; size: -; CDR3: CASSVGQEPNYEQYF; DNA: TGTGCCAGCAGCGTAGGGCAGGAACCAAACTACGAGCAGTACTTC
V: TRBV5-1; J: TRBJ2-5; D: -; size: -; CDR3: CASSSTGAVKTQYF; DNA: TGCGCCAGCAGTTCAACCGGGGCCGTCAAGACCCAGTACTTC
V: TRBV6-6; J: TRBJ2-2; D: -; size: -; CDR3: CASSYSKSVDSGELFF; DNA: TGTGCCAGCAGTTACTCGAAGTCGGTGGATTCCGGGGAGCTGTTTTTT
V: TRBV10-3; J: TRBJ2-6; D: -; size: -; CDR3: CASAAVSGANVLTF; DNA: TGTGCCTCAGCCGCGGTCTCTGGGGCCAACGTCCTGACTTTC
V: TRBV5-4; J: TRBJ2-5; D: -; size: -; CDR3: CASSSGPLAGKETQYF; DNA: TGTGCCAGCAGCTCCGGACCCCTAGCCGGTAAAGAGACCCAGTACTTC
V: TRBV27; J: TRBJ2-2; D: -; size: -; CDR3: CASIGGEHATGELFF; DNA: TGTGCCAGCATCGGTGGGGAACACGCGACCGGGGAGCTGTTTTTT